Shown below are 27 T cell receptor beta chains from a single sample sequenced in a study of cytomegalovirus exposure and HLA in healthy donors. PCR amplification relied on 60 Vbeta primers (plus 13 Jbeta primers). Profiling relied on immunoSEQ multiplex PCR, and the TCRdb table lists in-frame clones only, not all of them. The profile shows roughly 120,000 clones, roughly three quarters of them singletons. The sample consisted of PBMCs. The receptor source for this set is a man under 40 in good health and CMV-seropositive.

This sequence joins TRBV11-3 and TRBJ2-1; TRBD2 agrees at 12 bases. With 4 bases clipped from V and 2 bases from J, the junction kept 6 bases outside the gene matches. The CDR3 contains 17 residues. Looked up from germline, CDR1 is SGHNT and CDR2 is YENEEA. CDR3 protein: CASSSGTSGPAYNEQFF. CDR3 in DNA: TGTGCCAGCAGCTCCGGGACTAGCGGGCCTGCCTACAATGAGCAGTTCTTC.

The CDR3 sequence is CASSIAGGPYNEQFF. DNA for the CDR3: TGTGCCAGCAGTATAGCGGGGGGGCCCTACAATGAGCAGTTCTTC. V usage is TRBV6-4 and J usage is TRBJ2-1; 11 bases fit TRBD2. The length of the CDR3 is 15 residues. The V gene's germline CDR1 is MRHNA and CDR2 SNTAGT. J was trimmed by 2 bases and V by 5 bases; bases with no gene match: 2.

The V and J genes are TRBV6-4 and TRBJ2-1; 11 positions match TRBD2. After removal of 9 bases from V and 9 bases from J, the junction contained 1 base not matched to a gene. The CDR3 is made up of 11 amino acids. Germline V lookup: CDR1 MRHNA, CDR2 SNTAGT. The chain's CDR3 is CASSGGAEQFF. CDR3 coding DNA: TGTGCCAGTAGCGGGGGGGCTGAGCAGTTCTTC.

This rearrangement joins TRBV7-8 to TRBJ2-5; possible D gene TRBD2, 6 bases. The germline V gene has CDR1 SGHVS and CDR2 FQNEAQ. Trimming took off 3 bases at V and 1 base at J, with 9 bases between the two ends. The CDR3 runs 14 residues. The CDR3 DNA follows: TGTGCCAGCAGCTTTTCTAGCGTCCAAGAGACCCAGTACTTC. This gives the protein CASSFSSVQETQYF.

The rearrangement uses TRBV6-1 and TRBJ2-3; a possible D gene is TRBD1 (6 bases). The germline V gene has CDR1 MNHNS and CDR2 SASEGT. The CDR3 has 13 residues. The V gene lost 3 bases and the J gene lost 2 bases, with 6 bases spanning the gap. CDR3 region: CASSEGHTDTQYF. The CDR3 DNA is TGTGCCAGCAGTGAGGGACACACAGATACGCAGTATTTT.

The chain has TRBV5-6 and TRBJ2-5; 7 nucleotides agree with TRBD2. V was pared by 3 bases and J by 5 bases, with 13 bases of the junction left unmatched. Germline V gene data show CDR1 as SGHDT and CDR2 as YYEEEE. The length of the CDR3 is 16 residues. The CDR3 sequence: CASSSSSGLGRETQYF. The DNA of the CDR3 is TGTGCCAGCAGCTCTAGCTCGGGACTCGGGAGGGAGACCCAGTACTTC.

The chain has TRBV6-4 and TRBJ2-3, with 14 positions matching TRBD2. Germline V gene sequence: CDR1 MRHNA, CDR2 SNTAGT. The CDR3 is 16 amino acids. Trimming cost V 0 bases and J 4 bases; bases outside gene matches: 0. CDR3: CASSDSTSGGADTQYF. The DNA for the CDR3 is TGTGCCAGCAGTGACTCGACTAGCGGGGGGGCAGATACGCAGTATTTT.

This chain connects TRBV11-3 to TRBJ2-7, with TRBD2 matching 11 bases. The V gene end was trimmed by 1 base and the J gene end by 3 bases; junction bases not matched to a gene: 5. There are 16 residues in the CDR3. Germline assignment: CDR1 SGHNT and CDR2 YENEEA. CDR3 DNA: TGTGCCAGCAGCTTAGGACTAGCGGGGCCCAACTACGAGCAGTACTTC. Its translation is CASSLGLAGPNYEQYF.

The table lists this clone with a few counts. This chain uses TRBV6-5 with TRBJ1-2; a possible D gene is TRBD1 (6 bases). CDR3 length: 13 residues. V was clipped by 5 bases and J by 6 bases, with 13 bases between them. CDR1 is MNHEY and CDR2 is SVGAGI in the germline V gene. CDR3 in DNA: TGTGCCAGCAGTGCTACAGGGTTCGATGGCTACACCTTC. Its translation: CASSATGFDGYTF.

The CDR3 protein is CASSLLSGGISYGYTF. The CDR3 nucleotides read TGTGCCAGCAGCTTGCTTTCAGGAGGGATATCTTATGGCTACACCTTC. V usage is TRBV7-3 and J usage is TRBJ1-2; D not resolved. The germline gives CDR1 SGHTA, CDR2 FQGTGA. V was cut by 3 bases and J by 5 bases, with 19 bases left in between. The CDR3 has 16 amino acids.

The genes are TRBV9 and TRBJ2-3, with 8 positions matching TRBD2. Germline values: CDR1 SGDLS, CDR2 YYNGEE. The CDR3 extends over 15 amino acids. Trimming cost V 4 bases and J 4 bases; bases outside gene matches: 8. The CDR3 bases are TGTGCCAGCAGCCCTCACGGGGGGGCCTCAGATACGCAGTATTTT. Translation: CASSPHGGASDTQYF.

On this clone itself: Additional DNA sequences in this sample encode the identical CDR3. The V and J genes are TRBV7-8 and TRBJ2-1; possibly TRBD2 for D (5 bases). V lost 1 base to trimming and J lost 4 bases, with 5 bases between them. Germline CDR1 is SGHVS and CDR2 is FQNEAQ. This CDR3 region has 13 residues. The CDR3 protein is CASSLERYNEQFF. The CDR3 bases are TGTGCCAGCAGCTTAGAGCGGTACAATGAGCAGTTCTTC.

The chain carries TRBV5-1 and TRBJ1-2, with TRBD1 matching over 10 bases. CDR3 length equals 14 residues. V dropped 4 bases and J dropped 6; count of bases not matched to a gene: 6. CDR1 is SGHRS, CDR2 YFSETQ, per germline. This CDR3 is CASSPKTGGNGYTF. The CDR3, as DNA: TGCGCCAGCAGCCCAAAGACAGGGGGCAATGGCTACACCTTC.

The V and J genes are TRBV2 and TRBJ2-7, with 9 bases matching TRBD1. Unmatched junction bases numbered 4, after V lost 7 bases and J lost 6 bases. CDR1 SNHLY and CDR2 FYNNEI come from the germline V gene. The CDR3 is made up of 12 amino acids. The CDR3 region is CASNTGGGEQYF. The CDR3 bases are TGTGCCAGCAATACAGGGGGCGGCGAGCAGTACTTC.

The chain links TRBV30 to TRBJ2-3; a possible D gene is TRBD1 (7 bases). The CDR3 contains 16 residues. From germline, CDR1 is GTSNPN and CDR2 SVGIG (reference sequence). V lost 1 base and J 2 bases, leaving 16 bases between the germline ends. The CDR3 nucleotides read TGTGCCTGGAGTGGCCCCGCAGGGGGGCTCACAGATACGCAGTATTTT. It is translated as CAWSGPAGGLTDTQYF.

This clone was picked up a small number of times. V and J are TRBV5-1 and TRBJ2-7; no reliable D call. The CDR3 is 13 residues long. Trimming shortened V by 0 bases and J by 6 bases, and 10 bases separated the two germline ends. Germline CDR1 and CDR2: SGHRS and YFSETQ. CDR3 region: CASSLAGPSEQYF. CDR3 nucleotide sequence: TGCGCCAGCAGCTTGGCAGGCCCCTCCGAGCAGTACTTC.

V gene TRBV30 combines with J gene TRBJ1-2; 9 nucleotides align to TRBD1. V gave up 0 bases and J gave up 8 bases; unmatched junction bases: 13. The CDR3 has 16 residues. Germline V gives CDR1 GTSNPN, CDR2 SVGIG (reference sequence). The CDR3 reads CAWSVPTGGASGGYTF. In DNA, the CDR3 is TGTGCCTGGAGTGTACCCACAGGGGGCGCTTCCGGGGGCTACACCTTC.

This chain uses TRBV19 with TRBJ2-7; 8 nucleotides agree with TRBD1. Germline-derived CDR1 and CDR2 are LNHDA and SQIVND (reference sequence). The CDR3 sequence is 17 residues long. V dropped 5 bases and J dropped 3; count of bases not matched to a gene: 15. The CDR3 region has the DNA TGTGCCAGTAGTCCTGGACAGGGTGGGTTGTTGGTCTACGAGCAGTACTTC. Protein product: CASSPGQGGLLVYEQYF.

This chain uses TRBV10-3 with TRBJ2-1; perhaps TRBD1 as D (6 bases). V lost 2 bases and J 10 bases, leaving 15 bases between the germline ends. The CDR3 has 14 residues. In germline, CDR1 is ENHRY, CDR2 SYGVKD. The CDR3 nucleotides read TGTGCCATCAGTGAGGTGGGGGCCCCCGCCGAGCAGTTCTTC. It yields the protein CAISEVGAPAEQFF.

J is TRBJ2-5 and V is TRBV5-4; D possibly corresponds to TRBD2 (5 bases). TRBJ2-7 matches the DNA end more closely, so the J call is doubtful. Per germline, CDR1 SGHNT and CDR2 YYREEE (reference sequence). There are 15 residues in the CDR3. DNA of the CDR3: TGTGCCAGCAGCAGAGACCGGGGTAGGGCCTACGAGCAGTACTTC. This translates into CASSRDRGRAYEQYF.

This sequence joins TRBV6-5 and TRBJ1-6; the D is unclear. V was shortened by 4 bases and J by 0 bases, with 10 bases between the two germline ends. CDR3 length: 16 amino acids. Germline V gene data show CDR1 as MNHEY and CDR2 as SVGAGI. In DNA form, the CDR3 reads TGTGCCAGCAGTTTCAGGATCGGCTCCTATAATTCACCCCTCCACTTT. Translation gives CASSFRIGSYNSPLHF.

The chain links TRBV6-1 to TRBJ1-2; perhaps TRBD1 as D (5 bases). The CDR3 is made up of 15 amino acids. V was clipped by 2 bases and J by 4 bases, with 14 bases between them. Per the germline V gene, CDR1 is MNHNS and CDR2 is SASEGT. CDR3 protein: CASSEIIGAIYGYTF. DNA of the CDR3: TGTGCCAGCAGTGAAATTATAGGGGCGATCTATGGCTACACCTTC.

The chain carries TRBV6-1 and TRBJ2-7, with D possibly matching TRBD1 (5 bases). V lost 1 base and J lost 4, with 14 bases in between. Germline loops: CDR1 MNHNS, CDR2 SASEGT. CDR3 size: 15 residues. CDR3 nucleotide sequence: TGTGCCAGCAGTGAAGGAGCAGGGCCCGCGTACGAGCAGTACTTC. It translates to CASSEGAGPAYEQYF.

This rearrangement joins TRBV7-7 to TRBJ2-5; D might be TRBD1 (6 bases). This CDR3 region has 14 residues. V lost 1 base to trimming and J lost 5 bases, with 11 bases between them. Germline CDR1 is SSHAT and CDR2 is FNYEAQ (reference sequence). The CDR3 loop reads CASSLGQGFETQYF. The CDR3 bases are TGTGCCAGCAGCTTAGGGCAGGGGTTTGAGACCCAGTACTTC. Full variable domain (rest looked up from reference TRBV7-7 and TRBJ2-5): GAGVSQSPRYKVTKRGQDVTLRCDPISSHATLYWYQQALGQGPEFLTYFNYEAQPDKSGLPSDRFSAERPEGSISTLTIQRTEQRDSAMYRCASSLGQGFETQYFGPGTRLLVL.

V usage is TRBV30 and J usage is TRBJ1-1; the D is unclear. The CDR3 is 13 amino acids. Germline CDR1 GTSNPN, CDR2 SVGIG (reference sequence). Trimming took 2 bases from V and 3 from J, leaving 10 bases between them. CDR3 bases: TGTGCCTGGAGTCCTACTTACGACACTGAAGCTTTCTTT. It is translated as CAWSPTYDTEAFF.

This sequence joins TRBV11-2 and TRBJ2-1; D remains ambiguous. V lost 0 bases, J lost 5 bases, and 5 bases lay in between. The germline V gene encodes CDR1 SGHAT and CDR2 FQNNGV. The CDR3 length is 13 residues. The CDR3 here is CASSLDVDNEQFF. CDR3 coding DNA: TGTGCCAGCAGCTTAGATGTAGACAATGAGCAGTTCTTC.

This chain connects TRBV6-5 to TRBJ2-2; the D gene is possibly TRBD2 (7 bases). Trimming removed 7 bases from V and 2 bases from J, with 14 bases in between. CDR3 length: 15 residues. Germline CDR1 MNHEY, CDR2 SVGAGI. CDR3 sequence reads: CASTAGAANTGELFF. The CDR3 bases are TGTGCCAGCACCGCGGGGGCAGCTAACACCGGGGAGCTGTTTTTT.